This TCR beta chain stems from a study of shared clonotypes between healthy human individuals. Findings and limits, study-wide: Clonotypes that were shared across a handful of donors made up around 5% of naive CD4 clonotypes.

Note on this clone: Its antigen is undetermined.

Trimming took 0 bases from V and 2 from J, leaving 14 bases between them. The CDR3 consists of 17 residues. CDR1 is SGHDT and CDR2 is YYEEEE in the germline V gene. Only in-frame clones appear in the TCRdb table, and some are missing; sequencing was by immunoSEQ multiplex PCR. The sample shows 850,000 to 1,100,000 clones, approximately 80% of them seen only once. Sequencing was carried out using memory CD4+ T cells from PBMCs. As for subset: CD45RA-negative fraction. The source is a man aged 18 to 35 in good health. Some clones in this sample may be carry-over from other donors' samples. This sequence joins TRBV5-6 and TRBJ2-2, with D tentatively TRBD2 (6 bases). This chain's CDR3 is CASSLEGGGVNTGELFF. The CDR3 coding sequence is TGTGCCAGCAGCTTGGAGGGCGGAGGGGTTAACACCGGGGAGCTGTTTTTT.